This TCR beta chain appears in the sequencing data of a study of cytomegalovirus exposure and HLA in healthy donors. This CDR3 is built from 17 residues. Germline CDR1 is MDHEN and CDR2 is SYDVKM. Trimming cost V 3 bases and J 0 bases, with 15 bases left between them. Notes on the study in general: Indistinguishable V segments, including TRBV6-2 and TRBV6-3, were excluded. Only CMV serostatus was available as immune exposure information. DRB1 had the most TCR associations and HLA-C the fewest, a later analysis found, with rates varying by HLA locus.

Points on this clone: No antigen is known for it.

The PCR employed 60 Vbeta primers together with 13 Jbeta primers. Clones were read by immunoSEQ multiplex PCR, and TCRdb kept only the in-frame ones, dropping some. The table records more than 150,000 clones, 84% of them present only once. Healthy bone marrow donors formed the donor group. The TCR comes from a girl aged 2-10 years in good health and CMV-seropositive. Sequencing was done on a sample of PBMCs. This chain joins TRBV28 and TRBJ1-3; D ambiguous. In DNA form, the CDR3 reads TGTGCCAGCAGTTTGATACGGAGACTAAGCTCTGGAAACACCATATATTTT. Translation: CASSLIRRLSSGNTIYF.